The rows below give T cell receptor beta chains drawn from one sample of a study of shared clonotypes between healthy human individuals. Produced via immunoSEQ multiplex PCR; TCRdb's table is partial and in-frame only. Of 2 million to 2.5 million clones listed, over 85% are singletons. Sequencing was done on a sample of naive CD4+ T cells from PBMCs. All receptors derive from a man aged 18-30 years in good health. Some clones in this sample may be carry-over from other donors' samples. Both conserved end residues are part of each CDR3. Fields, in order: V gene, J gene, clone size, D gene, CDR3 DNA, CDR3 protein. The D gene is left open where the match is weak. Clone size is not always given. Where it is, it says once, few, many or a class for expanded clones.

V: TRBV6-5; J: TRBJ2-1; size: NA; D: TRBD1; DNA: TGTGCCAGCAGCCTCGACAGGGGCGGCTACAATGAGCAGTTCTTC; CDR3: CASSLDRGGYNEQFF
V: TRBV28; J: TRBJ2-5; size: NA; D: NA; DNA: TGTGCCAGCAGTTACCCCCCCGGGGACCTCCCCCCGACCCAGTACTTC; CDR3: CASSYPPGDLPPTQYF
V: TRBV7-3; J: TRBJ2-1; size: NA; D: TRBD2; DNA: TGTGCCAGCAGCTTAGAGGGGACTAGCGGGAGGAATGAGCAGTTCTTC; CDR3: CASSLEGTSGRNEQFF
V: TRBV5-1; J: TRBJ2-3; size: NA; D: NA; DNA: TGCGCCAGCAGTACCTGGGTCAATTCGGCCGCGCAGTATTTT; CDR3: CASSTWVNSAAQYF
V: TRBV7-8; J: TRBJ1-3; size: few; D: NA; DNA: TGTGCCAGCAGCTTAACTCGGGTTGCGTCGGGAAACACCATATATTTT; CDR3: CASSLTRVASGNTIYF
V: TRBV6-5; J: TRBJ2-7; size: NA; D: TRBD2; DNA: TGTGCCAGCAGTTTCCTAGCGGGAGGCGCCTACGAGCAGTACTTC; CDR3: CASSFLAGGAYEQYF
V: TRBV28; J: TRBJ2-2; size: NA; D: TRBD1; DNA: TGTGCCAGCAGTTTAACTACAGGGGCGAACACCGGGGAGCTGTTTTTT; CDR3: CASSLTTGANTGELFF
V: TRBV19; J: TRBJ2-5; size: once; D: NA; DNA: TGTGCCAGTAGTATAGCTGGGAGTCCGGGTCAAGAGACCCAGTACTTC; CDR3: CASSIAGSPGQETQYF
V: TRBV2; J: TRBJ1-5; size: NA; D: NA; DNA: TGTGCCAGCGGGAGCTTAGGACGGCTCAATCAGCCCCAGCATTTT; CDR3: CASGSLGRLNQPQHF
V: TRBV5-4; J: TRBJ2-1; size: NA; D: TRBD1; DNA: TGTGCCAGCAGCTTGCCGGGACAGGGGGTCGTCGAGCAGTTCTTC; CDR3: CASSLPGQGVVEQFF
V: TRBV15; J: TRBJ2-3; size: NA; D: TRBD1; DNA: TGTGCCACCAGCAGCGGCACAGGGGTTATTAGCACAGATACGCAGTATTTT; CDR3: CATSSGTGVISTDTQYF
V: TRBV20-1; J: TRBJ2-1; size: once; D: NA; DNA: TGCAGTCTACAGGGACGCGATGAGCAGTTCTTC; CDR3: CSLQGRDEQFF
V: TRBV7-2; J: TRBJ1-1; size: NA; D: NA; DNA: TGTGCCAGCAGCTTAATTGGGACAAGCATGAACACTGAAGCTTTCTTT; CDR3: CASSLIGTSMNTEAFF
V: TRBV28; J: TRBJ1-2; size: NA; D: NA; DNA: TGTGCCAGCAGTTTAATAGATGGCTACACCTTC; CDR3: CASSLIDGYTF
V: TRBV4-3; J: TRBJ2-7; size: NA; D: NA; DNA: TGCGCCAGCAGCCGACGACGGGCGGAGGCCTACGAGCAGTACTTC; CDR3: CASSRRRAEAYEQYF
V: TRBV5-1; J: TRBJ2-1; size: NA; D: TRBD2; DNA: TGCGCCAGCAGCTTTCTAGCGGGAGGGCCCTCTACCCACAATGAGCAGTTCTTC; CDR3: CASSFLAGGPSTHNEQFF
V: TRBV9; J: TRBJ2-1; size: NA; D: NA; DNA: TGTGCCAGCAGCCCAGGGGGGGGTAGCGGGATCCCCTACAATGAGCAGTTCTTC; CDR3: CASSPGGGSGIPYNEQFF